Included here is one T cell receptor (beta chain) sequence, with context. In the authors' workflow: It was from reference gene primer amplification that nucleated cell counts were estimated. The table came from immunoSEQ multiplex PCR; TCRdb's copy has only in-frame clones and leaves some out. Clone size and V and J calls were adopted from that table, with D and trimming inferred from the DNA. Here the sample spans 330,000 or so clones, roughly 87% being singletons. The sample belongs to a study of blood T cell repertoires in COVID-19. Study overall: Some COVID-19 samples were acute and others convalescent; all came from the United States, Italy and Spain. In each case, the material was cDNA or gDNA derived from T cells, B-cell-depleted T cells, or PBMCs.

Followed longitudinally, the Seattle patients had been enrolled during active infection. The junction had 7 bases not matched to a gene; V was cut back by 5 bases and J by 2 bases. This CDR3 spans 16 amino acids. The germline CDR1 and CDR2 sequences are MDHEN and SYDVKM. The chain joins TRBV28 to TRBJ2-1; the match to TRBD2 covers 9 bases. Specimen: peripheral blood. This TCR derives from a man aged 25 to 40 with COVID-19, enrolled during active disease. This CDR3 reads CASSGVAGDAYNEQFF. Here the CDR3 DNA reads TGTGCCAGCAGTGGCGTAGCGGGAGATGCCTACAATGAGCAGTTCTTC. The variable domain in full, with the rest retrieved from reference TRBV28 and TRBJ2-1, is DVKVTQSSRYLVKRTGEKVFLECVQDMDHENMFWYRQDPGLGLRLIYFSYDVKMKEKGDIPEGYSVSREKKERFSLILESASTNQTSMYLCASSGVAGDAYNEQFFGPGTRLTVL.